Following are 4 T cell receptor beta chains from one sample sequenced in a study of T cells after yellow fever vaccination. TCRdb fed the 5' RACE reads into MiXCR, producing one record per CDR3 protein. The sample gives roughly 320,000 distinct CDR3 sequences, 9.5% to 12% of which show up once; 3% to 4% is in the top ten. This specimen was CD4+ T cells sorted from PBMCs, taken 45 days after the yellow fever booster vaccination. Receptors originate from a man aged 18-30 years who received the YFV17D yellow fever vaccine.

This clonotype was seen repeatedly, ten times or more. The chain joins TRBV7-9 to TRBJ1-1, with D hard to call. V was shortened by 3 bases and J by 1 base, with 6 bases between the two germline ends. Germline CDR1 and CDR2: SEHNR and FQNEAQ (reference sequence). The CDR3 extends over 13 amino acids. CDR3 protein: CASSFWRNTEAFF. CDR3 bases: TGTGCCAGCAGCTTTTGGAGGAACACTGAAGCTTTCTTT.

The chain is built from TRBV9 and TRBJ2-5; possibly TRBD1 or TRBD2 for D (6 bases each). Trimming removed 0 bases from V and 5 bases from J, with 8 bases in between. This CDR3 has 13 residues. From germline, CDR1 is SGDLS and CDR2 YYNGEE. The CDR3 loop is CASSVAGAETQYF. Written as DNA, the CDR3 is TGTGCCAGCAGCGTAGCGGGGGCGGAGACCCAGTACTTC.

The chain joins TRBV7-9 to TRBJ1-6; D gene uncertain. The CDR3 extends over 14 amino acids. The germline gives CDR1 SEHNR, CDR2 FQNEAQ (reference sequence). Trimming removed 1 base at V and 6 bases at J, with 7 bases between. CDR3 coding DNA: TGTGCCAGCAGCTTAGAGCAGCTTAATTCACCCCTCCACTTT. It codes for CASSLEQLNSPLHF.

The CDR3 sequence: CASSQYGQGYGYTF. The DNA of the CDR3 is TGTGCCAGCAGCCAGTACGGACAGGGCTATGGCTACACCTTC. This chain links TRBV6-5 with TRBJ1-2; the match to TRBD1 covers 8 bases. This CDR3 has 14 residues. V shed 6 bases, J shed 4 bases, and the junction held 7 bases outside the gene matches. The germline gives CDR1 MNHEY, CDR2 SVGAGI.